This is a list of T cell receptor beta chains from one sample in a study of prognosis after radiotherapy for stage I lung cancer. In TCRdb, the multiplex PCR reads were re-called with MiXCR into one record per CDR3 protein. The sample consists of 25,000 to 30,000 distinct CDR3 sequences, more than 25% of them appearing once. Source: PBMCs, taken before or after stereotactic body radiation therapy (not recorded which). Receptor source: a donor aged 50 or older with non-small cell lung cancer. Each CDR3 is given without its conserved first and last residue.

TRBV30	TRBJ2-7	AWSDSYEQY
TRBV7-8	TRBJ2-1	ASPKNGTSGRASYNEQF
TRBV15	TRBJ2-1	ATSREPPPTPYNEQF
TRBV18	TRBJ1-4	ASSPTVSNEKLF
TRBV19	TRBJ2-7	ASTTQLGPYEQY
TRBV19	TRBJ2-7	ASSRGAGEQY
TRBV10-2	TRBJ2-3	ASSAGLAGVDTQY
TRBV30	TRBJ2-2	AWSLLAGFRDSWELF
TRBV4-2	TRBJ2-7	ASSRGTSGQYEQY
TRBV30	TRBJ1-4	AWKGDASYLF
TRBV7-9	TRBJ2-1	ASSVAGNYNEQF
TRBV19	TRBJ2-3	ASRIERGQGMIDTQY
TRBV7-9	TRBJ2-2	ASITPETGPTGELF
TRBV6-1	TRBJ2-3	ASSPENTQY
TRBV4-1	TRBJ1-1	ASSRTGGNTEAF
TRBV6-1	TRBJ2-6	ASRIRASGANVLT
TRBV28	TRBJ2-7	ASTRGAYEQY
TRBV29-1	TRBJ2-7	SIPGRASEQY
TRBV5-4	TRBJ2-2	ASEQRTSGNTGELF
TRBV6-4	TRBJ2-3	ASSDRTGFSTDTQY
TRBV6-1	TRBJ1-2	ASSEGYSFGYT
TRBV3-1	TRBJ2-1	ASSQPGQGNSYNEQF
TRBV5-1	TRBJ1-1	VSWWGDRHTGAF
TRBV6-5	TRBJ2-4	ASSYPPGTGGIQY
TRBV28	TRBJ1-3	ASSSPSTGLGGNTIY
TRBV12-3/TRBV12-4	TRBJ2-1	ASSGRQSYNEQF